The 12 T cell receptor beta chains below come from one sample, sequenced in a study of T cell responses to AZD1222 COVID-19 vaccine. Profiling relied on immunoSEQ multiplex PCR, and the TCRdb table lists in-frame clones only, not all of them. The table includes about 100,000 clones, 85% to 90% detected once. The input for sequencing was peripheral blood, taken on day 0 of AZD1222 vaccination. Source of these receptors: an adult in good health.

Of note for this clone: Distinct nucleotide sequences in the sample also encode this CDR3. V and J are TRBV5-1 and TRBJ1-6, with TRBD1 matching over 7 bases. This CDR3 is 15 amino acids long. Germline V gene sequence: CDR1 SGHRS, CDR2 YFSETQ. V lost 2 bases to trimming and J lost 6 bases; unmatched junction nucleotides: 5. CDR3 DNA: TGCGCCAGCAGCTTCGCGGGACAGCTTAATTCACCCCTCCACTTT. It encodes CASSFAGQLNSPLHF.

This sequence joins TRBV5-1 and TRBJ2-2, with unresolved D. Germline loops: CDR1 SGHRS, CDR2 YFSETQ. V shed 2 bases and J shed 1 base, with 6 bases lying between them. The CDR3 has 14 amino acids. The CDR3 sequence: CASSFSGNTGELFF. The CDR3 nucleotides read TGCGCCAGCAGCTTTTCTGGGAACACCGGGGAGCTGTTTTTT.

This chain uses TRBV28 with TRBJ1-2, with 7 bases matching TRBD1. Unmatched junction bases numbered 3, after V lost 5 bases and J lost 3 bases. The germline V gene encodes CDR1 MDHEN and CDR2 SYDVKM. The CDR3 covers 13 residues. The CDR3 spells CASSLQGDYGYTF. CDR3 coding DNA: TGTGCCAGCAGTCTGCAGGGGGACTATGGCTACACCTTC.

The chain is built from TRBV24-1 and TRBJ2-7; no clear D. V was pared by 3 bases and J by 3 bases, with 5 bases between. The germline V gene has CDR1 KGHDR and CDR2 SFDVKD. The CDR3 contains 12 residues. The CDR3 here is CATSDTGYEQYF. CDR3 coding DNA: TGTGCCACCAGTGATACCGGCTACGAGCAGTACTTC.

V is TRBV27 and J is TRBJ2-4; D may correspond to TRBD1 or TRBD2 (6 bases each). Germline CDR1 reads MNHEY; CDR2 reads SMNVEV (reference sequence). The CDR3 runs 13 residues. V gave up 3 bases and J gave up 7 bases, with 10 bases separating them. For the CDR3, the DNA is TGTGCCAGCAGTTTCAAAGGGGGGAACATTCAGTACTTC. Encoded protein: CASSFKGGNIQYF.

V is TRBV24-1 and J is TRBJ2-1; TRBD1 matches 9 bases. The J segment lost 8 bases and the V segment lost 3 bases, leaving 4 bases of the junction unmatched. CDR3 size: 14 residues. Germline V gives CDR1 KGHDR, CDR2 SFDVKD. The CDR3 protein is CATSDPQGADEQFF. The DNA of the CDR3 is TGTGCCACCAGTGATCCACAGGGGGCCGATGAGCAGTTCTTC.

The V gene is TRBV25-1, the J gene TRBJ1-2; tentatively, D is TRBD1 (6 bases). Trimming took off 4 bases at V and 7 bases at J, with 28 bases between the two ends. Germline V gene sequence: CDR1 MGHDK, CDR2 SYGVNS. This CDR3 is 18 amino acids long. CDR3 region: CASSGLPGRDILTSGYTF. CDR3 nucleotide sequence: TGTGCCAGCAGTGGCCTCCCAGGGAGGGACATTCTAACCTCTGGCTACACCTTC.

This clone was picked up a small number of times. This chain connects TRBV5-1 to TRBJ2-1, with D possibly TRBD2 on 5 matching bases. The V end lost 4 bases, the J end lost 4 bases, and 15 bases lay between the germline ends. The CDR3 loop spans 15 amino acids. Looked up from germline, CDR1 is SGHRS and CDR2 is YFSETQ. CDR3 sequence reads: CASSPREQVYNEQFF. DNA of the CDR3: TGCGCCAGCAGCCCGAGGGAGCAGGTGTACAATGAGCAGTTCTTC.

The rearrangement uses TRBV12-3 or TRBV12-4 and TRBJ1-5, with D unclear. V was clipped by 7 bases and J by 6 bases, with 13 bases between them. The CDR3 is 13 amino acids. The CDR3 DNA follows: TGTGCCAGCACCCCCAGCCGACTTCAGCCCCAGCATTTT. It translates to CASTPSRLQPQHF.

V is TRBV2 and J is TRBJ1-5, with a weak D call TRBD1 (5 bases). The germline V gene has CDR1 SNHLY and CDR2 FYNNEI. The length of the CDR3 is 17 residues. V lost 6 bases, J lost 1 base, and 19 bases lay in between. As DNA, the CDR3 is TGTGCCAGCAGCCGAGACAGCGCGGAGGGGAGCAATCAGCCCCAGCATTTT. Translated, it gives CASSRDSAEGSNQPQHF. The entire variable domain, with the rest obtained from reference TRBV2 and TRBJ1-5, is as follows: EPEVTQTPSHQVTQMGQEVILRCVPISNHLYFYWYRQILGQKVEFLVSFYNNEISEKSEIFDDQFSVERPDGSNFTLKIRSTKLEDSAMYFCASSRDSAEGSNQPQHFGDGTRLSIL.

The V call is TRBV7-9, the J call TRBJ1-4; the D gene is possibly TRBD1 (5 bases). Germline CDR1 reads SEHNR; CDR2 reads FQNEAQ (reference sequence). The CDR3 has 14 amino acids. The V gene lost 6 bases and the J gene lost 14 bases, with 22 bases spanning the gap. The CDR3 sequence: CASSFGTSVGRLFF. The CDR3 DNA sequence: TGTGCCAGCAGTTTTGGGACTTCTGTCGGTAGGCTGTTTTTT.

This clone was seen just once. The CDR3: CASSYSGGAEETQYF. CDR3 DNA: TGTGCCAGCAGCTATAGCGGGGGGGCCGAAGAGACCCAGTACTTC. The V call is TRBV6-6, the J call TRBJ2-5; 11 bases fit TRBD2. Germline V CDR1 and CDR2: MNHNY, SVGAGI (reference sequence). There are 15 residues in the CDR3. J was trimmed by 3 bases and V by 6 bases; bases with no gene match: 6.